One sample yielded the 9 T cell receptor beta chains listed below, sequenced in a study of CD8 T cells in ankylosing spondylitis. In TCRdb, the 5' RACE reads were re-called with MiXCR into one record per CDR3 protein. Among a few hundred thousand distinct CDR3 sequences listed, less than 25% were seen once. Specimen: blood, either unsorted or a sorted T cell fraction (not recorded which). These receptors were obtained from a female donor with ankylosing spondylitis or in good health (not recorded which).

The table lists this clonotype with a few counts. The chain recombines TRBV10-3 with TRBJ2-5; TRBD2 matches 12 bases. The junction had 2 bases not matched to a gene; V was cut back by 10 bases and J by 2 bases. The germline gives CDR1 ENHRY, CDR2 SYGVKD. This CDR3 spans 13 amino acids. CDR3 sequence (DNA): TGTGCCACGACTAGCGGGAGTCAAGAGACCCAGTACTTC. Protein: CATTSGSQETQYF.

This clonotype has only a few counts. V is TRBV7-9 and J is TRBJ1-4; D not resolved. With 2 bases removed from V and 8 bases from J, the gap between germline ends came to 9 bases. The CDR3 is 13 residues long. From germline, CDR1 is SEHNR and CDR2 FQNEAQ (reference sequence). Written as DNA, the CDR3 is TGTGCCAGCAGCTTAAAGGGTGAGGAAAAACTGTTTTTT. It encodes CASSLKGEEKLFF.

The chain recombines TRBV7-9 with TRBJ2-1, with TRBD1 identical over 9 bases. This CDR3 is 16 amino acids long. V gave up 5 bases and J gave up 2 bases; unmatched junction bases: 7. The V gene's germline CDR1 is SEHNR and CDR2 FQNEAQ (reference sequence). The CDR3 DNA is TGTGCCAGCAGCGGACCGGGACAGGGAACCTACAATGAGCAGTTCTTC. Its protein product is CASSGPGQGTYNEQFF.

This chain connects TRBV24-1 to TRBJ2-1; 12 positions match TRBD1. Germline CDR1 KGHDR, CDR2 SFDVKD. The CDR3 sequence is 16 residues long. V trimming: 3 bases; J trimming: 12 bases; junction bases outside the gene matches: 11. The CDR3, as DNA: TGTGCCACCAGTGATCCCGGGACAGGGGGCCTCCCCGCGCAGTTCTTC. It codes for CATSDPGTGGLPAQFF.

The chain couples TRBV7-9 to TRBJ1-1, with 7 bases that match TRBD1. V gave up 5 bases and J gave up 1 base; unmatched junction bases: 7. This CDR3 has 15 residues. Germline lookup yields CDR1 SEHNR and CDR2 FQNEAQ (reference sequence). The CDR3 region is CASSPTGRANTEAFF. The CDR3 bases are TGTGCCAGCAGCCCGACAGGGAGGGCGAACACTGAAGCTTTCTTT.

There are many counts of this clonotype. CDR3 DNA: TGCAGCGTTGAGAAGGGGGCGTGGGTCAATGAGCAGTTCTTC. Translation gives CSVEKGAWVNEQFF. V and J are TRBV29-1 and TRBJ2-1, with 7 bases identical to TRBD1. J lost 6 bases, V lost 3 bases, and 8 bases had no gene match. The CDR3 is 14 amino acids. From germline, CDR1 is SQVTM and CDR2 ANQGSEA.

The CDR3 DNA reads as TGTGCCATCAGTCAGGATAAAGACTATGGCTACACCTTC. It encodes CAISQDKDYGYTF. V is TRBV10-3 and J is TRBJ1-2; D gene uncertain. With 5 bases removed from V and 3 bases from J, the gap between germline ends came to 10 bases. CDR3 length: 13 residues. CDR1 is ENHRY and CDR2 is SYGVKD in the germline V gene.

CDR3 sequence reads: CAGQGTGGTGELFF. The CDR3 bases are TGTGCCGGACAGGGGACCGGGGGCACCGGGGAGCTGTTTTTT. The genes are TRBV2 and TRBJ2-2, with TRBD1 matching over 9 bases. The V segment lost 11 bases and the J segment 4 bases; nucleotides outside the gene matches: 8. Per germline, CDR1 SNHLY and CDR2 FYNNEI. The CDR3 runs to 14 residues.

The chain couples TRBV4-2 to TRBJ2-1; TRBD2 agrees at 13 bases. V dropped 1 base and J dropped 7; count of bases not matched to a gene: 19. The V gene's germline CDR1 is LGHNA and CDR2 YNFKEQ. The CDR3 runs 21 residues. CDR3 DNA: TGTGCCAGCAGCCAAGCGCGGGGCCGAGGACTAGCGGGAGCGAGGTATAATGAGCAGTTCTTC. This sequence encodes CASSQARGRGLAGARYNEQFF.